The 23 T cell receptor beta chains below come from one sample, sequenced in a study of CD8 T cells in ankylosing spondylitis. TCRdb ran MiXCR on the 5' RACE reads and lists one entry per CDR3 protein. The sample contains about 750,000 distinct CDR3 sequences, over 15% of which appear only once. General study results and limits: One TCR beta motif, made up of roughly eight highly homologous variants, appeared characteristic of ankylosing spondylitis blood.

No antigen has been assigned to these receptors. Sequenced: blood, either unsorted or a sorted T cell fraction (not recorded which). These receptors came from a male donor with ankylosing spondylitis.

The V and J genes are TRBV11-2 and TRBJ2-1, with D unresolved. Germline loops: CDR1 SGHAT, CDR2 FQNNGV. The V end was cut by 2 bases, the J end by 3 bases, with 14 bases between. This CDR3 region has 16 residues. The CDR3 region is CASSLKLAQVYNEQFF. The CDR3 DNA sequence: TGTGCCAGCAGCTTAAAGTTGGCACAAGTCTACAATGAGCAGTTCTTC. Drawing the rest from reference TRBV11-2 and TRBJ2-1, the complete variable domain is EAGVAQSPRYKIIEKRQSVAFWCNPISGHATLYWYQQILGQGPKLLIQFQNNGVVDDSQLPKDRFSAERLKGVDSTLKIQPAKLEDSAVYLCASSLKLAQVYNEQFFGPGTRLTVL.

This clonotype was found a few times. The V call is TRBV6-1, the J call TRBJ2-3, with 7 positions matching TRBD1. The V gene's germline CDR1 is MNHNS and CDR2 SASEGT. J lost 10 bases, V lost 4 bases, and 5 bases had no gene match. The CDR3 is 12 amino acids. CDR3 DNA: TGTGCCAGCAGTGCTGACAGGGTCTCGCAGTATTTT. The encoded protein is CASSADRVSQYF.

V usage is TRBV7-3 and J usage is TRBJ2-2, with 16 bases fitting TRBD2. V dropped 5 bases and J dropped 3; count of bases not matched to a gene: 6. Germline loops: CDR1 SGHTA, CDR2 FQGTGA. This CDR3 is 18 amino acids long. CDR3 nucleotide sequence: TGTGCCAGCAGCCACATGGGACTAGCGGGAGGGTACACCGGGGAGCTGTTTTTT. This codes for CASSHMGLAGGYTGELFF. The full variable domain, its missing parts supplied by reference TRBV7-3 and TRBJ2-2, is GAGVSQTPSNKVTEKGKYVELRCDPISGHTALYWYRQSLGQGPEFLIYFQGTGAADDSGLPNDRFFAVRPEGSVSTLKIQRTERGDSAVYLCASSHMGLAGGYTGELFFGEGSRLTVL.

V gene TRBV4-2 combines with J gene TRBJ1-3, with TRBD1 matching 7 bases. CDR1 LGHNA and CDR2 YNFKEQ come from the germline V gene. CDR3 length: 16 amino acids. V lost 1 base to trimming and J lost 0 bases; unmatched junction nucleotides: 3. CDR3 amino acids: CASSQGDSISGNTIYF. The DNA for the CDR3 is TGTGCCAGCAGCCAAGGGGACAGTATCTCTGGAAACACCATATATTTT.

This clonotype was observed a few times. The chain joins TRBV19 to TRBJ2-3; possibly TRBD1 or TRBD2 for D (5 bases each). Germline CDR1 reads LNHDA; CDR2 reads SQIVND (reference sequence). The CDR3 totals 13 residues. The V end lost 9 bases, the J end lost 3 bases, and 13 bases lay between the germline ends. CDR3 protein: CASLGTITDTQYF. The CDR3 DNA reads TGTGCCAGCCTTGGGACCATTACAGATACGCAGTATTTT.

The V gene is TRBV4-3, the J gene TRBJ1-6, with TRBD1 as a possible D gene (5 bases). V lost 0 bases and J lost 10, with 7 bases in between. This CDR3 region has 13 residues. The germline gives CDR1 LGHNA, CDR2 YSLEER. CDR3 in DNA: TGCGCCAGCAGCCAAGATGGGACGTCACCCCTCCACTTT. Residues: CASSQDGTSPLHF.

The genes are TRBV28 and TRBJ1-1; D is undetermined. Germline V gene lookup returns CDR1 MDHEN and CDR2 SYDVKM. V lost 5 bases, J lost 1 base, and 8 bases lay in between. The CDR3 is made up of 13 amino acids. CDR3 nucleotide sequence: TGTGCCAGCAGTCGCCTATGGAACACTGAAGCTTTCTTT. Protein sequence: CASSRLWNTEAFF.

In its sample, this clonotype was seen a few times. V gene TRBV27 combines with J gene TRBJ1-4; 7 bases agree with TRBD1. V trimming: 3 bases; J trimming: 4 bases; junction bases outside the gene matches: 5. Germline loops: CDR1 MNHEY, CDR2 SMNVEV (reference sequence). The CDR3 is 15 residues long. In DNA, the CDR3 is TGTGCCAGCAGTTTCCTGACAGGGATTAATGAAAAACTGTTTTTT. Protein product: CASSFLTGINEKLFF.

The genes are TRBV29-1 and TRBJ1-1, with D possibly matching TRBD1 (6 bases). The CDR3 extends over 14 amino acids. In germline, CDR1 is SQVTM, CDR2 ANQGSEA. V was shortened by 2 bases and J by 3 bases, with 13 bases between the two germline ends. CDR3 coding DNA: TGCAGCGTTGAAAGGGACACGAAGGACACTGAAGCTTTCTTT. Amino acid sequence: CSVERDTKDTEAFF.

This clonotype was observed a handful of times. This chain links TRBV5-1 with TRBJ2-7; TRBD1 aligns across 9 bases. CDR1 is SGHRS, CDR2 YFSETQ, per germline. Trimming took 4 bases from V and 6 from J; bases not matched to a gene: 8. The CDR3 extends over 14 amino acids. CDR3 DNA: TGCGCCAGCAGCCCCAGGACAGGGGAACGCGAGCAGTACTTC. It codes for CASSPRTGEREQYF.

The rearrangement uses TRBV5-1 and TRBJ2-5; 7 bases fit TRBD2. There are 16 residues in the CDR3. V lost 0 bases, J lost 0 bases, and 5 bases stayed unmatched. The germline V gene has CDR1 SGHRS and CDR2 YFSETQ. The CDR3, as DNA: TGCGCCAGCAGCTTGGTCGGGCGGGAGTACCAAGAGACCCAGTACTTC. Translation: CASSLVGREYQETQYF.

The chain has TRBV5-1 and TRBJ2-7; D might be TRBD1 (5 bases). Germline V gives CDR1 SGHRS, CDR2 YFSETQ. The CDR3 has 14 amino acids. With 0 bases removed from V and 6 bases from J, the gap between germline ends came to 13 bases. As DNA, the CDR3 is TGCGCCAGCAGCTTGGCGGACACGTCTCGCGAGCAGTACTTC. Residues: CASSLADTSREQYF.

This clonotype was detected only a few times. The chain combines TRBV6-2 or TRBV6-3 with TRBJ1-1, with D uncertain. CDR3 length equals 14 residues. Trimming left V 2 bases short and J 0 bases short, with 7 bases between. Germline V lookup: CDR1 MNHEY, CDR2 SVGEGT. The CDR3 loop reads CASSYVEVNTEAFF. The CDR3 DNA reads TGTGCCAGCAGTTACGTGGAGGTGAACACTGAAGCTTTCTTT.

This rearrangement joins TRBV7-4 to TRBJ2-7; 8 bases are shared with TRBD2. CDR3 length: 18 amino acids. Unmatched junction bases numbered 20, after V lost 4 bases and J lost 6 bases. Germline CDR1 reads SGHVT; CDR2 reads SQSDAQ. The DNA for the CDR3 is TGTGCCAGCAGCTCCCGGTGGTTTTATGGAGCGGGAGTTTCCGAGCAGTACTTC. Its translation: CASSSRWFYGAGVSEQYF.

This clonotype was seen only a few times. The rearrangement links TRBV20-1 to TRBJ1-3; no clear D gene. This CDR3 is 15 amino acids long. Trimming stripped 5 bases from V and 0 bases from J, with 14 bases between. Germline CDR1 DFQATT, CDR2 SNEGSKA (reference sequence). The CDR3, as DNA: TGCAGTGCTCCAAAGCTAGGTATCTCTGGAAACACCATATATTTT. Translation: CSAPKLGISGNTIYF.

This clonotype was observed a few times. The genes are TRBV4-2 and TRBJ1-2; possibly TRBD1 for D (6 bases). V was pared by 3 bases and J by 7 bases, with 24 bases between. The CDR3 has 17 residues. Germline V gene sequence: CDR1 LGHNA, CDR2 YNFKEQ. CDR3 protein: CASSQTAGALGVGGYTF. The CDR3 nucleotides are TGTGCCAGCAGCCAGACGGCGGGGGCCCTAGGAGTTGGTGGCTACACCTTC.

This chain links TRBV7-2 with TRBJ2-3; the D is unclear. V was clipped by 7 bases and J by 9 bases, with 23 bases between them. Germline V gene lookup returns CDR1 SGHTA and CDR2 FQGNSA. CDR3 size: 15 residues. The CDR3, as DNA: TGTGCCAGCACCCGAGAGGTCAACGGCGTTGGGACGCAGTATTTT. It translates to CASTREVNGVGTQYF.

The chain has TRBV5-1 and TRBJ1-5; D gene ambiguous. This CDR3 has 16 amino acids. V dropped 8 bases and J dropped 3 bases, with 21 bases sitting between them. Germline CDR1 and CDR2: SGHRS and YFSETQ. The chain's CDR3 is CASPRTRTDFNQPQHF. The CDR3 DNA reads as TGCGCCAGTCCTCGAACACGAACAGACTTCAATCAGCCCCAGCATTTT.

The chain joins TRBV20-1 to TRBJ1-4, with D possibly being TRBD1 (5 bases). V gave up 6 bases and J gave up 8 bases, with 13 bases separating them. CDR1 is DFQATT, CDR2 SNEGSKA, per germline (reference sequence). This CDR3 has 12 amino acids. CDR3 protein: CSATLWGEKLFF. The CDR3 bases are TGCAGTGCGACACTATGGGGGGAAAAACTGTTTTTT.

The gene calls are TRBV12-3 or TRBV12-4 and TRBJ2-1; TRBD2 matches 9 bases. The V gene end was trimmed by 4 bases and the J gene end by 0 bases; junction bases not matched to a gene: 7. The CDR3 length is 17 residues. The DNA for the CDR3 is TGTGCCAGCAGTTCCACTAGCGGGTTAAGCTCCTACAATGAGCAGTTCTTC. This translates into CASSSTSGLSSYNEQFF.

In this sample, this clonotype turned up a few times. The chain uses TRBV29-1 and TRBJ2-5, with 7 bases that match TRBD1. V shed 5 bases, J shed 2 bases, and the junction held 14 bases outside the gene matches. This CDR3 spans 16 amino acids. CDR1 and CDR2 from the germline V gene are SQVTM and ANQGSEA. The CDR3 nucleotides read TGCAGCGTTACCAACCCCTGGGACAGAAAGCAAGAGACCCAGTACTTC. Its protein product is CSVTNPWDRKQETQYF.

The chain combines TRBV7-9 with TRBJ1-1; D gene uncertain. Germline V gene data show CDR1 as SEHNR and CDR2 as FQNEAQ (reference sequence). V was clipped by 0 bases and J by 0 bases, with 8 bases between them. There are 15 residues in the CDR3. The CDR3 spells CASSLASGMNTEAFF. The CDR3 DNA reads TGTGCCAGCAGCTTAGCTTCAGGCATGAACACTGAAGCTTTCTTT.

CDR3 protein: CASSLAPGSSGELFF. CDR3 nucleotide sequence: TGTGCCAGCAGCTTAGCGCCAGGGTCCTCCGGGGAGCTGTTTTTT. The chain combines TRBV7-3 with TRBJ2-2, with D tentatively TRBD1 (5 bases). Deletions cut 2 bases from V and 6 bases from J, with 13 bases between. The CDR3 is 15 residues long. Germline V CDR1 and CDR2: SGHTA, FQGTGA.